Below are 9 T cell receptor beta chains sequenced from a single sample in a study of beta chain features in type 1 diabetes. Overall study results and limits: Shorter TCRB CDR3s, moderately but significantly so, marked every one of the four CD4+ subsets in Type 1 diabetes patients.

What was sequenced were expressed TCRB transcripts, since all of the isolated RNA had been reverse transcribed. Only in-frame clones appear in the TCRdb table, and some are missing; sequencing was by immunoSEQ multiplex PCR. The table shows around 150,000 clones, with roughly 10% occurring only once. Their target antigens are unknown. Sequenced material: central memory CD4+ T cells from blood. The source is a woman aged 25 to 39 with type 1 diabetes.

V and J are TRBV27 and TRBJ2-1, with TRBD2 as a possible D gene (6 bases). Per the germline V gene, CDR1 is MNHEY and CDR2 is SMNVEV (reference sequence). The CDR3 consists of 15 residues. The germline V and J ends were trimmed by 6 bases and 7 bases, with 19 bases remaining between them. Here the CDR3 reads CASSYTGLLLNEQFF. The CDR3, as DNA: TGTGCCAGCAGCTATACGGGACTCCTACTTAATGAGCAGTTCTTC.

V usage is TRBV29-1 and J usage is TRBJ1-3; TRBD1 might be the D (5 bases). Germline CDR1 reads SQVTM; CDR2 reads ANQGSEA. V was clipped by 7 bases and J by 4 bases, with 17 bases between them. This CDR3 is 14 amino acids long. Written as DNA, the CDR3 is TGCAGCGCCGCGACCCAGGGTTCCGGAAACACCATATATTTT. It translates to CSAATQGSGNTIYF.

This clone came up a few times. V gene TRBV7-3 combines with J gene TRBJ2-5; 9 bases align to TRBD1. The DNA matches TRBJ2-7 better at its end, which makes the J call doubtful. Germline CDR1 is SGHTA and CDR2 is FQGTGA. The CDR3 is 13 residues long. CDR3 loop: CASSWDRAYEQYF. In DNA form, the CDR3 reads TGTGCCAGCAGCTGGGACAGGGCCTACGAGCAGTACTTC.

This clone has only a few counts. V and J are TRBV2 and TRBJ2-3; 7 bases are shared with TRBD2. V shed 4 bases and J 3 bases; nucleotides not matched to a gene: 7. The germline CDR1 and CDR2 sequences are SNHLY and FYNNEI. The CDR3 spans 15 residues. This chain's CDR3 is CASSGLAGVTDTQYF. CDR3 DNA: TGTGCCAGCAGTGGCCTCGCGGGAGTTACAGATACGCAGTATTTT.

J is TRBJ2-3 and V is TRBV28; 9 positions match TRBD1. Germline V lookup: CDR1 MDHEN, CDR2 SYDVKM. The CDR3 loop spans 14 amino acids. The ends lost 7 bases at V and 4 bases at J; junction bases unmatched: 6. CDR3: CASNRQGGADTQYF. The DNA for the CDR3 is TGTGCCAGCAATCGACAGGGGGGCGCAGATACGCAGTATTTT.

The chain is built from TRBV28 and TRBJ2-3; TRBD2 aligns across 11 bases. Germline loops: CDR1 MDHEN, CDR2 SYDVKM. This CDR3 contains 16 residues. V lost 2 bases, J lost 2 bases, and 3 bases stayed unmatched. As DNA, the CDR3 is TGTGCCAGCAGTTTACCGGGACTAGCGGCCACAGATACGCAGTATTTT. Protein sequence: CASSLPGLAATDTQYF.

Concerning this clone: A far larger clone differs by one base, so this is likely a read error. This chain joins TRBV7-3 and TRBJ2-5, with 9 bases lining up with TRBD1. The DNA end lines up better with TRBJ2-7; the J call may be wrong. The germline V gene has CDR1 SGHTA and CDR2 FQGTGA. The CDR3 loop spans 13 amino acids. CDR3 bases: TGTGCCAGCAGCCGGGACAGGGCCTACGAGCAGTACTTC. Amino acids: CASSRDRAYEQYF.

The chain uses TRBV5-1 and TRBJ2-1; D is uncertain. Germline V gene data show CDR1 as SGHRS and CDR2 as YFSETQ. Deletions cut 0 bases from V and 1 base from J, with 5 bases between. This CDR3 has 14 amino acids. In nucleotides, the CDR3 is TGCGCCAGCAGCTTGGAACAGTCCTACAATGAGCAGTTCTTC. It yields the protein CASSLEQSYNEQFF.

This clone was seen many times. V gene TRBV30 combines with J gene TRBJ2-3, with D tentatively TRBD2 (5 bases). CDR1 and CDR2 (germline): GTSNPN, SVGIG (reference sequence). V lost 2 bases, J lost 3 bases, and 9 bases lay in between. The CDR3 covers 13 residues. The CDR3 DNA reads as TGTGCCTGGAGTCCTAGCCTGACAGATACGCAGTATTTT. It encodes CAWSPSLTDTQYF.